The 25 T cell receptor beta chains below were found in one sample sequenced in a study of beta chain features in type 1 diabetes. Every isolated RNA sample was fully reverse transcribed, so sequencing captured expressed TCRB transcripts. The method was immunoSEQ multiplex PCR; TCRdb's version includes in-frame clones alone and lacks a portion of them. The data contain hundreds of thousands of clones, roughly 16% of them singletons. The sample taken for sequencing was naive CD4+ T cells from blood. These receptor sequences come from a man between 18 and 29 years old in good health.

This chain's CDR3 is CASRQALNYGYTF. The CDR3 DNA sequence: TGTGCCAGCAGACAGGCCTTAAACTATGGCTACACCTTC. The chain joins TRBV4-2 to TRBJ1-2; D might be TRBD1 (5 bases). Between the trimmed V and J ends, which lost 6 bases and 2 bases, there was a span of 10 bases. The CDR3 has 13 residues. Germline-derived CDR1 and CDR2 are LGHNA and YNFKEQ.

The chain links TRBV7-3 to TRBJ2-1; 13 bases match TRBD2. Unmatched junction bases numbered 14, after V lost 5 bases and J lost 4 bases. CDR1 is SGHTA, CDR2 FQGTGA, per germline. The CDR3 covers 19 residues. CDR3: CASSPLGLAGNLGYNEQFF. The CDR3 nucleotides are TGTGCCAGCAGCCCCCTGGGACTAGCGGGAAATCTAGGTTACAATGAGCAGTTCTTC.

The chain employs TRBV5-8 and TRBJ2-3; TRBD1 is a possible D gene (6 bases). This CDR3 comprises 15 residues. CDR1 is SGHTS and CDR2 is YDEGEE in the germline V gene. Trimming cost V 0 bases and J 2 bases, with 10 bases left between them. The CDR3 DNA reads TGTGCCAGCAGCTTGGGGACAGTCTCCACAGATACGCAGTATTTT. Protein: CASSLGTVSTDTQYF.

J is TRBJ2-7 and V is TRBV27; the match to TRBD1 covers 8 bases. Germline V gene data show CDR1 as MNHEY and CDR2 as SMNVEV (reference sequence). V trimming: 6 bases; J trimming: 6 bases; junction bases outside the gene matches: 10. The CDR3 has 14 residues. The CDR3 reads CASSRGQGVSEQYF. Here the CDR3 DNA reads TGTGCCAGCAGCCGCGGACAGGGCGTGTCCGAGCAGTACTTC.

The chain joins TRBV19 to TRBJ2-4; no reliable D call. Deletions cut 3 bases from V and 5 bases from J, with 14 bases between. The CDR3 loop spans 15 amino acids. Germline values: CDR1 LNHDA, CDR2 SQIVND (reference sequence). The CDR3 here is CASSINVGGENIQYF. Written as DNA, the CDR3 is TGTGCCAGTAGTATTAATGTCGGCGGCGAAAACATTCAGTACTTC.

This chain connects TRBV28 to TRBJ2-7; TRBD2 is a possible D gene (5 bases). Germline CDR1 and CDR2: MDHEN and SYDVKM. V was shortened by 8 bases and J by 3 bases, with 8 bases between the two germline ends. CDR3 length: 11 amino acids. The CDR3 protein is CASLGVYEQYF. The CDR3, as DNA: TGTGCCAGCCTGGGAGTCTACGAGCAGTACTTC.

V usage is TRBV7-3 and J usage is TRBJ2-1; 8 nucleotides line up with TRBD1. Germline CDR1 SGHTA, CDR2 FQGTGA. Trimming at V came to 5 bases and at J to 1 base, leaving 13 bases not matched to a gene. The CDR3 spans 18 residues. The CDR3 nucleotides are TGTGCCAGCAGCGTTCAGGGGGCCCCCTTTGGATCCTACAATGAGCAGTTCTTC. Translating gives CASSVQGAPFGSYNEQFF.

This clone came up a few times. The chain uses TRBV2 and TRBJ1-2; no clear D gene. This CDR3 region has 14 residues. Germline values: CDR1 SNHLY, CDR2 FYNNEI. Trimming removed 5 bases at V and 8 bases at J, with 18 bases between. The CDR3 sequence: CASSPRRAAEGYTF. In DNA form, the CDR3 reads TGTGCCAGCAGTCCTCGGAGGGCCGCGGAAGGCTACACCTTC.

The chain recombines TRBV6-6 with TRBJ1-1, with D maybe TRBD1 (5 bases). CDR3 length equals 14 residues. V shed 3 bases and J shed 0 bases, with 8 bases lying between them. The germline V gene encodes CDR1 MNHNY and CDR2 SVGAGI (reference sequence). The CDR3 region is CASSYNRLNTEAFF. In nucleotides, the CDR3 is TGTGCCAGCAGTTATAACAGGTTGAACACTGAAGCTTTCTTT.

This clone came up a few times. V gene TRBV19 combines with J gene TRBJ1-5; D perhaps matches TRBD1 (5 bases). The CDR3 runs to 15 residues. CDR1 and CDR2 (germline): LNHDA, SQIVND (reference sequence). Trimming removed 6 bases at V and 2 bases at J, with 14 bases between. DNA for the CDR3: TGTGCCAGTAGATCCGGGGGTTGGGGCAATCAGCCCCAGCATTTT. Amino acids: CASRSGGWGNQPQHF.

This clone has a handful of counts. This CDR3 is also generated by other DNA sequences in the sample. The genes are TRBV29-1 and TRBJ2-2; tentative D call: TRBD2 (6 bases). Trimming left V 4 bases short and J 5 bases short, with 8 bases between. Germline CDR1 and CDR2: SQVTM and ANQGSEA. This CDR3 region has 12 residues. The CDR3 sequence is CSVARGTGELFF. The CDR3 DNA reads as TGCAGCGTTGCGCGGGGAACCGGGGAGCTGTTTTTT.

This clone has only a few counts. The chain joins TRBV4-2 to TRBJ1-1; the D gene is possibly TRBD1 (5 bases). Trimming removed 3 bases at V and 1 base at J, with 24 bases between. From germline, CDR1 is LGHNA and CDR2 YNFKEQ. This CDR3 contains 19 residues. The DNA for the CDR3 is TGTGCCAGCAGCCACGCCTTTACAGGACGGTTTAGTTCGAACACTGAAGCTTTCTTT. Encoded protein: CASSHAFTGRFSSNTEAFF.

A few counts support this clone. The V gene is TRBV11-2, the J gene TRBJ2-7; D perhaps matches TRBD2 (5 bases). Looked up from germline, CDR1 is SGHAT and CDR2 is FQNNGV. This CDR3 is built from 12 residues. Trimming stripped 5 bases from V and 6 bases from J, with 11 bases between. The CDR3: CASSLLVVEQYF. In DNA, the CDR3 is TGTGCCAGCAGCCTACTAGTTGTCGAGCAGTACTTC. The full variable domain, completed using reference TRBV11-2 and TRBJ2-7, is EAGVAQSPRYKIIEKRQSVAFWCNPISGHATLYWYQQILGQGPKLLIQFQNNGVVDDSQLPKDRFSAERLKGVDSTLKIQPAKLEDSAVYLCASSLLVVEQYFGPGTRLTVT.

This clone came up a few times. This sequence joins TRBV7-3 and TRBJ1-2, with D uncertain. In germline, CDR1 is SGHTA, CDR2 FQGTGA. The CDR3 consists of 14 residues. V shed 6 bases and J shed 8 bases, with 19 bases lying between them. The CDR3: CASSILGRASGYTF. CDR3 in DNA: TGTGCCAGCAGTATTTTAGGGAGGGCGAGCGGCTACACCTTC.

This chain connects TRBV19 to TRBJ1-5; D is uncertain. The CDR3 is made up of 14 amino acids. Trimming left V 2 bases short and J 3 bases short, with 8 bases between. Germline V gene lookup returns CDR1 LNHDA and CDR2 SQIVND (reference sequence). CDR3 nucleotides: TGTGCCAGTAGTATATTTACGGTCAATCAGCCCCAGCATTTT. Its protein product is CASSIFTVNQPQHF. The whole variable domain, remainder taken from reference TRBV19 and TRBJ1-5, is DGGITQSPKYLFRKEGQNVTLSCEQNLNHDAMYWYRQDPGQGLRLIYYSQIVNDFQKGDIAEGYSVSREKKESFPLTVTSAQKNPTAFYLCASSIFTVNQPQHFGDGTRLSIL.

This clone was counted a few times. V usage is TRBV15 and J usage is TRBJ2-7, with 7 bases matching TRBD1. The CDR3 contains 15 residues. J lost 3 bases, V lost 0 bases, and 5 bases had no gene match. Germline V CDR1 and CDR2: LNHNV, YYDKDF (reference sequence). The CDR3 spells CATSRDKGAYYEQYF. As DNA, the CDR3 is TGTGCCACCAGCAGAGATAAGGGGGCGTACTACGAGCAGTACTTC.

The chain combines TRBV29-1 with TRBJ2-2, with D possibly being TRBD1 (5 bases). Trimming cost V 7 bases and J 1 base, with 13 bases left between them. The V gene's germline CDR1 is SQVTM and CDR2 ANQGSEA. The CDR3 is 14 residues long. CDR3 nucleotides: TGCAGCGCCCAGACAGTTTTGAACACCGGGGAGCTGTTTTTT. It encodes CSAQTVLNTGELFF.

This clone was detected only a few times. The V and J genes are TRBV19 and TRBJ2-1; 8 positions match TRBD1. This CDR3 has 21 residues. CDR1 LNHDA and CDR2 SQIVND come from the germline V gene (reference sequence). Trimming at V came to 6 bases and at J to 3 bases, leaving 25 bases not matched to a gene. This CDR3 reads CASSKHTTRLVDRGGYNEQFF. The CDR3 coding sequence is TGTGCCAGTAGCAAACACACAACCCGTCTTGTTGACAGGGGAGGCTACAATGAGCAGTTCTTC.

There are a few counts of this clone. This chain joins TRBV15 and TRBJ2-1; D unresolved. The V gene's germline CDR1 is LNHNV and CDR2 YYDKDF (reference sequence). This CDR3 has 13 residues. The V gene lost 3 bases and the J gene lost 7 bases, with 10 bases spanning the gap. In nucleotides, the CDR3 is TGTGCCACCAGCAGGCCGGAAAGGAATGAGCAGTTCTTC. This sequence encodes CATSRPERNEQFF.

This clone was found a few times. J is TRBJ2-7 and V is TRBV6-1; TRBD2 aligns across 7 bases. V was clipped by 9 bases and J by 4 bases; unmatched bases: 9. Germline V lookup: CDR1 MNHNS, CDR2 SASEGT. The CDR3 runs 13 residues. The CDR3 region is CASRSGTAYEQYF. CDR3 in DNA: TGTGCCAGTAGAAGCGGGACGGCGTACGAGCAGTACTTC.

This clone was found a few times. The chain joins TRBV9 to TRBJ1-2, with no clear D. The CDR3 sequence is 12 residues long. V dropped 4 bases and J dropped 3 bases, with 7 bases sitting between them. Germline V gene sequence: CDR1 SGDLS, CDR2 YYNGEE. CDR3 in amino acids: CASSITDYGYTF. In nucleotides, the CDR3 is TGTGCCAGCAGCATAACAGACTATGGCTACACCTTC.

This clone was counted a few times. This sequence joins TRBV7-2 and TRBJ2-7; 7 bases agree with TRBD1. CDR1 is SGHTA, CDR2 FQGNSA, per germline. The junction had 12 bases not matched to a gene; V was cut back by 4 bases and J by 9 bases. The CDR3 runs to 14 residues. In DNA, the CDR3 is TGTGCCAGCAGCTCCTTAGGGGGCCCCCTACGGCAGTACTTC. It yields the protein CASSSLGGPLRQYF.

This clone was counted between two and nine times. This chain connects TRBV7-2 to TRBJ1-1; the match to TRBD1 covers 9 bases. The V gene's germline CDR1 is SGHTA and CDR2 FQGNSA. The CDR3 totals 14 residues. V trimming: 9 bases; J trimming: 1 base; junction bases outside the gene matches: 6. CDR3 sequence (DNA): TGTGCCAGTAGACCGGGACAGGGGAACACTGAAGCTTTCTTT. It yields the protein CASRPGQGNTEAFF.

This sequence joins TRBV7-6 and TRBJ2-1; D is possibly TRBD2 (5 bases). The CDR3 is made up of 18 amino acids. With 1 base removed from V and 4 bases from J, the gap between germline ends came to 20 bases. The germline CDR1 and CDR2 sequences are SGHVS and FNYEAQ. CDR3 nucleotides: TGTGCCAGCAGCTTAGAGATGGTCGGGATCCGGGGTTACAATGAGCAGTTCTTC. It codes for CASSLEMVGIRGYNEQFF.

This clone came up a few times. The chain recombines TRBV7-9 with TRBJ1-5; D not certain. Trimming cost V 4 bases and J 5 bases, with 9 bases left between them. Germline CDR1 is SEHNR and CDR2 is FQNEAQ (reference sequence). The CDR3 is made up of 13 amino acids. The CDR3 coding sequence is TGTGCCAGCAGCTCCTCCCGGGATCAGCCCCAGCATTTT. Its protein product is CASSSSRDQPQHF.